This T cell receptor beta chain was obtained from a study of CD8+ T cells in alopecia areata. Study-level points and caveats: Normal skin's resident alphabeta T cells are sequenced alongside lesional scalp T cells.

CDR3 length: 12 amino acids. Germline V gene sequence: CDR1 SQVTM, CDR2 ANQGSEA. The V end was cut by 0 bases, the J end by 7 bases, with 9 bases between. Points on this clone: Its antigen is not known.

It was cDNA, reverse transcribed from extracted RNA, that served as the sequencing template. Clones were read by immunoSEQ multiplex PCR, and TCRdb kept only the in-frame ones, dropping some. The sample includes 90,000 to 120,000 clones, roughly 55% seen only once; the top ten take 20% to 25%. This rearrangement joins TRBV29-1 to TRBJ2-5, with D possibly TRBD2 on 5 matching bases. Sequencing input: NKG2D-low CD8+ T cells sorted from blood. This clonotype originated in a human donor with alopecia areata. The CDR3 DNA reads TGCAGCGTTGAAGATCTCGAGGGGACCCAGTACTTC. This encodes CSVEDLEGTQYF.